The 22 T cell receptor beta chains below come from one sample, sequenced in a study of CDR3 diversity in severe acne. TCRdb re-called the PCR reads with MiXCR, one entry per CDR3 protein. The sample lists almost 85,000 distinct CDR3 sequences, under 65% occurring once. Sequenced sample: blood. The origin of the receptors is a male donor in good health, without acne.

The chain uses TRBV7-3 and TRBJ2-7, with TRBD2 identical over 8 bases. This CDR3 is built from 15 residues. The junction had 12 bases not matched to a gene; V was cut back by 4 bases and J by 7 bases. Germline V gene lookup returns CDR1 SGHTA and CDR2 FQGTGA. As DNA, the CDR3 is TGTGCCAGCAGCTCGATAGCGGGGCCCTACAATGAGCAGTACTTC. It specifies CASSSIAGPYNEQYF. The full variable domain, completed using reference TRBV7-3 and TRBJ2-7, is GAGVSQTPSNKVTEKGKYVELRCDPISGHTALYWYRQSLGQGPEFLIYFQGTGAADDSGLPNDRFFAVRPEGSVSTLKIQRTERGDSAVYLCASSSIAGPYNEQYFGPGTRLTVT.

V usage is TRBV9 and J usage is TRBJ2-2, with 11 positions matching TRBD2. The CDR3 contains 16 residues. Germline V CDR1 and CDR2: SGDLS, YYNGEE. The V segment lost 4 bases and the J segment 5 bases; nucleotides outside the gene matches: 7. This chain's CDR3 is CASSNPTSGITGELFF. CDR3 in DNA: TGTGCCAGCAGCAACCCGACTAGCGGGATTACCGGGGAGCTGTTTTTT.

This clonotype was recorded a few times. This chain joins TRBV3-1 and TRBJ1-5; no clear D. Germline V lookup: CDR1 LGHDT, CDR2 YNNKEL (reference sequence). V was pared by 0 bases and J by 5 bases, with 8 bases between. The CDR3 is 14 amino acids. CDR3 in DNA: TGTGCCAGCAGCCAAGATGCGGTTTATCAGCCCCAGCATTTT. This encodes CASSQDAVYQPQHF. The complete variable domain, with remaining parts taken from reference TRBV3-1 and TRBJ1-5, reads DTAVSQTPKYLVTQMGNDKSIKCEQNLGHDTMYWYKQDSKKFLKIMFSYNNKELIINETVPNRFSPKSPDKAHLNLHINSLELGDSAVYFCASSQDAVYQPQHFGDGTRLSIL.

The V and J genes are TRBV19 and TRBJ1-2; TRBD1 matches 10 bases. The CDR3 has 13 residues. CDR1 and CDR2 from the germline V gene are LNHDA and SQIVND (reference sequence). After removal of 5 bases from V and 10 bases from J, the junction contained 7 bases not matched to a gene. The CDR3 nucleotides read TGTGCCAGTAGTTTCCCGGGACAGGGGCCCTACACCTTC. As protein: CASSFPGQGPYTF. Full variable domain (remainder filled in from reference TRBV19 and TRBJ1-2): DGGITQSPKYLFRKEGQNVTLSCEQNLNHDAMYWYRQDPGQGLRLIYYSQIVNDFQKGDIAEGYSVSREKKESFPLTVTSAQKNPTAFYLCASSFPGQGPYTFGSGTRLTVV.

This clonotype was counted a few times. The gene calls are TRBV7-6 and TRBJ2-7; D is unresolved. Germline V gives CDR1 SGHVS, CDR2 FNYEAQ. This CDR3 contains 12 residues. Trimming took off 7 bases at V and 4 bases at J, with 11 bases between the two ends. The CDR3, as DNA: TGTGCCAGCACCCCCCCCGGGTACGAGCAGTACTTC. Protein sequence: CASTPPGYEQYF.

The table lists this clonotype with many counts. V gene TRBV15 combines with J gene TRBJ2-5; tentative D call: TRBD2 (6 bases). The ends were cut back, 0 bases at V and 5 bases at J, with 7 bases in the middle. The CDR3 runs to 13 residues. Germline V CDR1 and CDR2: LNHNV, YYDKDF (reference sequence). The CDR3 nucleotides read TGTGCCACCAGCAGAGAGGGGAGGGAGACCCAGTACTTC. This codes for CATSREGRETQYF.

The rearrangement joins TRBV25-1 to TRBJ2-7, with D possibly called TRBD1 or TRBD2 (5 bases each). CDR1 and CDR2 from the germline V gene are MGHDK and SYGVNS. This CDR3 region has 16 residues. V dropped 1 base and J dropped 6 bases, with 19 bases sitting between them. The CDR3 coding sequence is TGTGCCAGCAGTGAATCCCAGTTAGGGACCATCTCCGAGCAGTACTTC. The encoded protein is CASSESQLGTISEQYF.

V gene TRBV29-1 combines with J gene TRBJ2-5; 10 nucleotides match TRBD2. From germline, CDR1 is SQVTM and CDR2 ANQGSEA. The CDR3 covers 17 residues. Unmatched junction bases numbered 11, after V lost 1 base and J lost 3 bases. The CDR3 sequence is CSVEVVAGGSLKETQYF. CDR3 DNA sequence: TGCAGCGTTGAAGTGGTAGCGGGAGGATCTTTAAAAGAGACCCAGTACTTC.

The rearrangement joins TRBV7-3 to TRBJ1-4; D possibly corresponds to TRBD1 (5 bases). CDR3 length: 14 residues. The V end lost 4 bases, the J end lost 7 bases, and 13 bases lay between the germline ends. Germline CDR1 is SGHTA and CDR2 is FQGTGA. CDR3 DNA: TGTGCCAGCAGCTACCAGGGAGGGAGTGAAAAACTGTTTTTT. Residues: CASSYQGGSEKLFF. Looking up the rest from reference TRBV7-3 and TRBJ1-4 gives the full variable domain: GAGVSQTPSNKVTEKGKYVELRCDPISGHTALYWYRQSLGQGPEFLIYFQGTGAADDSGLPNDRFFAVRPEGSVSTLKIQRTERGDSAVYLCASSYQGGSEKLFFGSGTQLSVL.

This clonotype was observed a single time. The chain recombines TRBV10-3 with TRBJ2-1, with 14 nucleotides matching TRBD2. Germline V gene data show CDR1 as ENHRY and CDR2 as SYGVKD. The CDR3 extends over 18 amino acids. The J segment lost 1 base and the V segment lost 3 bases, leaving 5 bases of the junction unmatched. The CDR3 DNA sequence: TGTGCCATCAGTGAATCCCGGACTAGCGGGGGGTCCTACAATGAGCAGTTCTTC. Protein: CAISESRTSGGSYNEQFF.

Judged by abundance, this clonotype is medium-sized (0.01 to 0.1%). This chain connects TRBV24-1 to TRBJ2-3; maybe TRBD2 (7 bases). Per germline, CDR1 KGHDR and CDR2 SFDVKD. This CDR3 has 15 residues. The V end was cut by 9 bases, the J end by 1 base, with 16 bases between. The CDR3 nucleotides are TGTGCCACCCCAAACGGGGGGCGAGGCACAGATACGCAGTATTTT. This codes for CATPNGGRGTDTQYF.

The rearrangement uses TRBV6-5 and TRBJ1-2; 9 positions match TRBD1. This CDR3 comprises 14 residues. The V segment lost 6 bases and the J segment 3 bases; nucleotides outside the gene matches: 5. Germline assignment: CDR1 MNHEY and CDR2 SVGAGI. The CDR3 loop reads CASRRDREYYGYTF. The DNA of the CDR3 is TGTGCCAGCAGACGGGACAGGGAATACTATGGCTACACCTTC.

The chain is built from TRBV6-1 and TRBJ1-2; D gene uncertain. Trimming left V 0 bases short and J 4 bases short, with 9 bases between. CDR3 length equals 14 residues. CDR1 and CDR2 (germline): MNHNS, SASEGT. CDR3 DNA: TGTGCCAGCAGTGAAGCCGTCAGGAGCTATGGCTACACCTTC. Translated: CASSEAVRSYGYTF.

This clonotype was seen a single time. This sequence joins TRBV20-1 and TRBJ1-1, with D perhaps TRBD1 (6 bases). Trimming stripped 2 bases from V and 4 bases from J, with 14 bases between. The CDR3 is 14 residues long. Per the germline V gene, CDR1 is DFQATT and CDR2 is SNEGSKA (reference sequence). CDR3 protein: CSARPPSGVTEAFF. In nucleotides, the CDR3 is TGCAGTGCTAGACCTCCTTCAGGGGTCACTGAAGCTTTCTTT.

The gene calls are TRBV5-6 and TRBJ2-7; 10 positions agree with TRBD2. Trimming removed 3 bases from V and 3 bases from J; junction bases left unmatched: 6. The germline V gene encodes CDR1 SGHDT and CDR2 YYEEEE. The CDR3 covers 15 residues. The CDR3 here is CASSSRGTSVYEQYF. The CDR3 DNA reads TGTGCCAGCAGCTCGAGGGGGACTAGCGTCTACGAGCAGTACTTC. The whole variable domain, filled in from reference TRBV5-6 and TRBJ2-7, reads DAGVTQSPTHLIKTRGQQVTLRCSPKSGHDTVSWYQQALGQGPQFIFQYYEEEERQRGNFPDRFSGHQFPNYSSELNVNALLLGDSALYLCASSSRGTSVYEQYFGPGTRLTVT.

The CDR3 region is CASSEYGTADEQYF. The CDR3 nucleotides read TGTGCCAGCAGTGAATATGGGACAGCGGACGAGCAGTACTTC. The V gene is TRBV6-1, the J gene TRBJ2-7; 7 nucleotides match TRBD1. Germline trimming cut 2 bases from V and 5 bases from J; bases unmatched to any gene: 6. Germline V gene lookup returns CDR1 MNHNS and CDR2 SASEGT. The CDR3 consists of 14 residues.

The chain joins TRBV29-1 to TRBJ1-1; unclear D gene. The V end lost 4 bases, the J end lost 1 base, and 4 bases lay between the germline ends. The germline V gene encodes CDR1 SQVTM and CDR2 ANQGSEA. CDR3 length equals 11 residues. CDR3 protein: CSVARNTEAFF. CDR3 DNA: TGCAGCGTTGCTCGGAACACTGAAGCTTTCTTT.

The rearrangement joins TRBV12-3 or TRBV12-4 to TRBJ1-2; 8 nucleotides agree with TRBD1. V lost 3 bases and J lost 7; bases outside the gene matches: 4. CDR3 size: 13 residues. CDR3 in amino acids: CASSFRTGFGYTF. Here the CDR3 DNA reads TGTGCCAGCAGTTTTAGGACAGGGTTTGGCTACACCTTC.

This chain joins TRBV4-1 and TRBJ2-7; D gene uncertain. The CDR3 totals 16 residues. Trimming removed 0 bases from V and 0 bases from J, with 12 bases in between. Germline values: CDR1 MGHRA, CDR2 YSYEKL. The CDR3 sequence: CASSQERSSYSYEQYF. As DNA, the CDR3 is TGCGCCAGCAGCCAAGAAAGAAGCTCGTACTCCTACGAGCAGTACTTC.

This clonotype has just one count. A junction boundary mismatches the germline segment, possibly from a read error. The chain links TRBV7-2 to TRBJ1-1, with TRBD1 as a possible D gene (5 bases). Germline assignment: CDR1 SGHTA and CDR2 FQGNSA. The CDR3 sequence is 15 residues long. The CDR3 region is CASSTRQRADTGAFF. In DNA form, the CDR3 reads TGTGCCAGCAGCACCCGACAGAGGGCGGACACTGGAGCTTTCTTT.

There are many counts of this clonotype. The V call is TRBV4-1, the J call TRBJ2-2; the match to TRBD2 covers 8 bases. Germline values: CDR1 MGHRA, CDR2 YSYEKL. The CDR3 covers 15 residues. V lost 7 bases, J lost 2 bases, and 6 bases stayed unmatched. CDR3: CASTGGAFNTGELFF. The CDR3 DNA reads as TGCGCCAGCACCGGGGGGGCGTTTAACACCGGGGAGCTGTTTTTT.

The V gene is TRBV20-1, the J gene TRBJ2-7; 9 nucleotides line up with TRBD2. The CDR3 is 13 residues long. Germline V gives CDR1 DFQATT, CDR2 SNEGSKA (reference sequence). The V and J ends lost 4 bases and 4 bases, in that order; junction bases with no gene match: 5. The CDR3 DNA reads TGCAGTGCTACTAGCGGGGCCCAGTACGAGCAGTACTTC. Translated, it gives CSATSGAQYEQYF.